One and the same sample provided the 25 T cell receptor beta chains below, sequenced in a study of T cells in Graves' hyperthyroidism and ophthalmopathy. RNA transcripts gave rise to amplified TCR beta CDR3 regions. The HTBI primer set served for first-round RT-PCR of the TCR CDR3. A single record per CDR3 protein comes from TCRdb applying MiXCR to the multiplex PCR reads. The sample has 480,000 or so distinct CDR3 sequences; around 43% are singletons. Sequencing was performed on peripheral blood or thyroid tissue (not recorded which). The receptors shown here come from an adult woman with Graves' disease, either hyperthyroidism or ophthalmopathy (not recorded which).

This clonotype was counted ten times or more. V and J are TRBV5-1 and TRBJ1-4; D is perhaps TRBD1 (6 bases). This CDR3 comprises 14 residues. Trimming took 5 bases from V and 1 from J, leaving 9 bases between them. The V gene's germline CDR1 is SGHRS and CDR2 YFSETQ. The CDR3 sequence is CASRKQGTNEKLFF. The CDR3 nucleotides are TGCGCCAGCAGAAAACAGGGAACTAATGAAAAACTGTTTTTT.

This clonotype was counted between two and nine times. This chain links TRBV7-9 with TRBJ1-1; 11 bases line up with TRBD1. Germline assignment: CDR1 SEHNR and CDR2 FQNEAQ (reference sequence). The V segment lost 5 bases and the J segment 3 bases; nucleotides outside the gene matches: 5. The CDR3 has 15 amino acids. The DNA for the CDR3 is TGTGCCAGCAGCCCCGGACAGGGGGCGCACACTGAAGCTTTCTTT. Amino acids: CASSPGQGAHTEAFF.

The chain combines TRBV20-1 with TRBJ1-2; 7 nucleotides line up with TRBD1. Germline loops: CDR1 DFQATT, CDR2 SNEGSKA (reference sequence). The CDR3 runs to 13 residues. V dropped 3 bases and J dropped 8; count of bases not matched to a gene: 9. CDR3 in DNA: TGCAGTGCTAGTCCCTGGACAGGAGGCGGCTACACCTTC. It translates to CSASPWTGGGYTF.

With respect to this clonotype: The CDR3 ends on some other residue instead of the conserved phenylalanine or tryptophan, so this is likely a read error. It is unclear where the CDR3 begins or ends on the DNA, so no DNA is shown, and the CDR3 is as TCRdb lists it. The rearrangement links TRBV19 to TRBJ1-4. The CDR3 comprises 11 residues, both ends counted. CDR1 and CDR2 from the germline V gene are LNHDA and SQIVND (reference sequence). CDR3 region: CASSIAPGTNY.

This clonotype has more than one count but fewer than ten. The chain's CDR3 is CASNPTGGNYGYTF. CDR3 in DNA: TGTGCCAGCAACCCCACAGGGGGCAACTATGGCTACACCTTC. The chain employs TRBV2 and TRBJ1-2, with 9 bases that match TRBD1. The CDR3 totals 14 residues. Trimming at V came to 7 bases and at J to 2 bases, leaving 5 bases not matched to a gene. Germline V gene data show CDR1 as SNHLY and CDR2 as FYNNEI.

This clonotype was observed a handful of times. J is TRBJ2-2 and V is TRBV14, with D possibly called TRBD1 or TRBD2 (5 bases each). CDR3 size: 17 residues. Germline CDR1 and CDR2: SGHDN and FVKESK. The V gene lost 2 bases and the J gene lost 5 bases, with 18 bases spanning the gap. CDR3 sequence reads: CASSQYSGPFGTGELFF. CDR3 DNA sequence: TGTGCCAGCAGCCAATATTCGGGGCCGTTTGGGACCGGGGAGCTGTTTTTT.

There are many counts of this clonotype. V gene TRBV7-9 combines with J gene TRBJ2-6; D is unclear. Per the germline V gene, CDR1 is SEHNR and CDR2 is FQNEAQ (reference sequence). This CDR3 has 13 residues. The V gene lost 3 bases and the J gene lost 4 bases, with 4 bases spanning the gap. The DNA for the CDR3 is TGTGCCAGCAGCTTCTCCGGGGCCAACGTCCTGACTTTC. The encoded protein is CASSFSGANVLTF.

The J gene is TRBJ1-5, the V gene TRBV19; tentatively, D is TRBD1 (5 bases). V was cut by 2 bases and J by 7 bases, with 6 bases left in between. Germline CDR1 and CDR2: LNHDA and SQIVND (reference sequence). The CDR3 has 12 amino acids. In DNA form, the CDR3 reads TGTGCCAGTAGTATACGGGGGCAGCCCCAGCATTTT. This translates into CASSIRGQPQHF. The full variable domain, its missing parts supplied by reference TRBV19 and TRBJ1-5, is DGGITQSPKYLFRKEGQNVTLSCEQNLNHDAMYWYRQDPGQGLRLIYYSQIVNDFQKGDIAEGYSVSREKKESFPLTVTSAQKNPTAFYLCASSIRGQPQHFGDGTRLSIL.

The chain has TRBV20-1 and TRBJ1-4; D remains unclear. Trimming took 2 bases from V and 5 from J, leaving 9 bases between them. CDR3 length equals 13 residues. From germline, CDR1 is DFQATT and CDR2 SNEGSKA (reference sequence). CDR3 loop: CSARHGTNEKLFF. DNA for the CDR3: TGCAGTGCTAGACATGGAACCAATGAAAAACTGTTTTTT.

In this sample, this clonotype turned up a few times. Just one base apart from a much larger clone, this may be a read error. The chain links TRBV20-1 to TRBJ2-5; D unresolved. The CDR3 loop spans 15 amino acids. Germline CDR1 and CDR2: DFQATT and SNEGSKA (reference sequence). V was pared by 5 bases and J by 1 base, with 17 bases between. The CDR3 sequence is CSAGVPDKGQETQYF. The DNA for the CDR3 is TGCAGTGCTGGAGTCCCCGATAAGGGCCAAGAGACCCAGTACTTC.

The chain joins TRBV7-3 to TRBJ2-7; 9 positions match TRBD2. The CDR3 is 18 residues long. Germline values: CDR1 SGHTA, CDR2 FQGTGA. J gave up 6 bases and V 8 bases, and 23 bases lay outside the gene matches. CDR3 region: CASPRGGEASGMAGEQYF. CDR3 DNA: TGTGCCAGCCCCCGAGGAGGGGAAGCTAGCGGGATGGCAGGCGAGCAGTACTTC.

This clonotype was found many times. The chain uses TRBV4-1 and TRBJ2-2; no firm D call. The CDR3 has 13 amino acids. The germline gives CDR1 MGHRA, CDR2 YSYEKL. V was trimmed by 1 base and J by 7 bases, leaving 7 bases between them. CDR3 DNA: TGCGCCAGCAGCCAAGCAGTCGTCGGGGAGCTGTTTTTT. Translating it yields CASSQAVVGELFF.

As concerns this clonotype: A read error is likely, as this CDR3 ends without the conserved phenylalanine or tryptophan. The DNA of the CDR3 is TGTGCCAGTAGAAGGACAGGCGTTTATGGCTACACCCTC. Its protein product is CASRRTGVYGYTL. This chain uses TRBV19 with TRBJ1-2; 7 bases line up with TRBD1. The CDR3 has 13 amino acids. Losses at the gene ends were 6 bases for V and 5 bases for J; bases not matched to a gene: 6. Germline V CDR1 and CDR2: LNHDA, SQIVND (reference sequence).

Only one count was recorded for this clonotype. Because it lacks the conserved phenylalanine or tryptophan at the end, this CDR3 is likely a read error. No DNA is shown, since the ends of the CDR3 on it are uncertain; the CDR3 is the one TCRdb lists. V is TRBV5-5 and J is TRBJ2-5; TRBD1 is taken as the D call from the table, unchecked against the DNA. Ends included, the CDR3 has 10 residues. CDR1 is SGHKS and CDR2 is YYEKEE in the germline V gene (reference sequence). The CDR3 region is CASSPGTLNY.

At least ten counts were recorded for this clonotype. J is TRBJ1-2 and V is TRBV19, with D unresolved. This CDR3 comprises 13 residues. Trimming pared 5 bases from V and 1 base from J, leaving 8 bases between. Germline assignment: CDR1 LNHDA and CDR2 SQIVND (reference sequence). The CDR3 region is CASSSGLNYGYTF. The DNA of the CDR3 is TGTGCCAGTAGTTCTGGACTTAACTATGGCTACACCTTC.

V and J are TRBV15 and TRBJ1-3; D is perhaps TRBD1 (5 bases). Germline values: CDR1 LNHNV, CDR2 YYDKDF (reference sequence). CDR3 size: 16 residues. V lost 4 bases and J 6 bases, leaving 19 bases between the germline ends. The CDR3 sequence: CATSTGRFDSANTIYF. CDR3 nucleotides: TGTGCCACCAGCACGGGGCGGTTTGATTCGGCAAACACCATATATTTT.

The chain is built from TRBV7-9 and TRBJ1-3; the D is unclear. The CDR3 length is 12 residues. V lost 6 bases to trimming and J lost 10 bases, with 13 bases between them. CDR1 is SEHNR and CDR2 is FQNEAQ in the germline V gene (reference sequence). The CDR3, as DNA: TGTGCCAGCAGTCCTCAAGGTTGTACCATATATTTT. Its translation: CASSPQGCTIYF.

This clonotype was counted a few times. The chain recombines TRBV7-2 with TRBJ1-6, with D hard to call. Trimming took off 4 bases at V and 12 bases at J, with 7 bases between the two ends. Germline CDR1 reads SGHTA; CDR2 reads FQGNSA. CDR3 length equals 11 residues. The CDR3 nucleotides are TGTGCCAGCAGCTCGGGCCAACCCCTCCACTTT. Its translation: CASSSGQPLHF.

The V call is TRBV24-1, the J call TRBJ2-1; D is unclear. The J call may be incorrect, as the DNA end agrees better with TRBJ2-7. Germline V gene lookup returns CDR1 KGHDR and CDR2 SFDVKD. The CDR3 is made up of 11 amino acids. The CDR3 DNA follows: TGTGCCACCGAGTCTCTCAATGAGCAGTACTTC. As protein: CATESLNEQYF.

Many counts were recorded for this clonotype. The chain carries TRBV29-1 and TRBJ1-1, with D hard to call. The CDR3 spans 10 residues. Germline V lookup: CDR1 SQVTM, CDR2 ANQGSEA. V lost 8 bases and J 4 bases, leaving 8 bases between the germline ends. The CDR3 region is CSSRGTEAFF. The CDR3 DNA follows: TGCAGCAGTCGAGGCACTGAAGCTTTCTTT.

V and J are TRBV20-1 and TRBJ2-7; the D gene is possibly TRBD2 (7 bases). V lost 6 bases and J lost 5, with 17 bases in between. The germline gives CDR1 DFQATT, CDR2 SNEGSKA (reference sequence). The CDR3 loop spans 13 amino acids. The CDR3 DNA reads as TGCAGTGCCGACGCCAGGGAGGGGGACGAGCAGTACTTC. Protein sequence: CSADAREGDEQYF.

This chain links TRBV6-1 with TRBJ1-2; no definite D call. The ends were cut back, 6 bases at V and 6 bases at J, with 8 bases in the middle. The CDR3 runs 11 residues. Germline V gene lookup returns CDR1 MNHNS and CDR2 SASEGT. CDR3 bases: TGTGCCAGCAGCGACGATAATGGCTACACCTTC. Amino acid sequence: CASSDDNGYTF.

The rearrangement links TRBV6-5 to TRBJ1-4, with a weak D call TRBD1 (6 bases). V lost 5 bases and J lost 8, with 12 bases in between. Germline V gene data show CDR1 as MNHEY and CDR2 as SVGAGI. CDR3 length: 13 amino acids. CDR3 sequence: CASSDIDREKLFF. The CDR3 DNA reads TGTGCCAGCAGTGACATTGACAGGGAAAAACTGTTTTTT.

Only a few counts were recorded for this clonotype. V and J are TRBV7-3 and TRBJ1-4, with D possibly TRBD1 on 6 matching bases. CDR1 SGHTA and CDR2 FQGTGA come from the germline V gene. CDR3 length: 13 residues. V was shortened by 5 bases and J by 6 bases, with 10 bases between the two germline ends. CDR3 nucleotide sequence: TGTGCCAGCAGCCACCGGACAGATGAAAAACTGTTTTTT. Its protein is CASSHRTDEKLFF.

This sequence joins TRBV9 and TRBJ1-6; D remains unclear. The V end was cut by 0 bases, the J end by 9 bases, with 10 bases between. Germline CDR1 and CDR2: SGDLS and YYNGEE. The CDR3 is 14 amino acids. CDR3: CASSVAGDGSPLHF. The CDR3 DNA reads TGTGCCAGCAGCGTAGCAGGCGATGGTTCACCCCTCCACTTT.